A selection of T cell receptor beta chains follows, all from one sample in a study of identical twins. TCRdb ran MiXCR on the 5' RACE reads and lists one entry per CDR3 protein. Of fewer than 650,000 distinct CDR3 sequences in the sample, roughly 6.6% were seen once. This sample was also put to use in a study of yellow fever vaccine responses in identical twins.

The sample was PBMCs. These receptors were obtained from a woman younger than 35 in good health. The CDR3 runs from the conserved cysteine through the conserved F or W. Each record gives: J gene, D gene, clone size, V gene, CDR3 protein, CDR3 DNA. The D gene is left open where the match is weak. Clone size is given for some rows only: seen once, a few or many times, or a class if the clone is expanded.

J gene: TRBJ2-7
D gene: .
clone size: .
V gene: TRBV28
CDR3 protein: CASSPGTADSSYEQYF
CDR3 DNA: TGTGCCAGCAGTCCGGGGACGGCGGATAGCTCCTACGAGCAGTACTTC

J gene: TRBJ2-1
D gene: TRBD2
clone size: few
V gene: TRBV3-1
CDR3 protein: CASSQGSSSGSGEQFF
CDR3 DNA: TGTGCCAGCAGCCAAGGGTCGTCTAGCGGGAGCGGTGAGCAGTTCTTC

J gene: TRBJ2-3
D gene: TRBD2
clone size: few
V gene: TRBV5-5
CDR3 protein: CASSPGGRATDTQYF
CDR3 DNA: TGTGCCAGCAGCCCTGGTGGGAGGGCCACAGATACGCAGTATTTT

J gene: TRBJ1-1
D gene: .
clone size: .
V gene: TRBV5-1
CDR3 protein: CASRPLGFTEAFF
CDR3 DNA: TGCGCCAGCAGACCCTTAGGGTTCACTGAAGCTTTCTTT

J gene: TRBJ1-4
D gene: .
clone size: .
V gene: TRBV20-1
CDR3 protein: CSASLGGARNEKLFF
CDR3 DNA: TGCAGTGCTAGCCTAGGAGGGGCCAGGAATGAAAAACTGTTTTTT

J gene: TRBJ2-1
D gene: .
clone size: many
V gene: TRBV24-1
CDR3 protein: CATSDFRGYGADEQFF
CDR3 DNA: TGTGCCACCAGTGATTTCAGAGGCTACGGGGCGGATGAGCAGTTCTTC

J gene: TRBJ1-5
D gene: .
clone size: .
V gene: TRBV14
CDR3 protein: CASSQGVEQPQHF
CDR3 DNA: TGTGCCAGCAGCCAAGGCGTCGAGCAGCCCCAGCATTTT

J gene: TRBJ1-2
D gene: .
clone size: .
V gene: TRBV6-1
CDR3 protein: CASSTPGGFGYTF
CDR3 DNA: TGTGCCAGCAGTACCCCGGGGGGCTTTGGCTACACCTTC

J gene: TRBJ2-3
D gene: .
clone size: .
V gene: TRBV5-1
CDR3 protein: CASSLEVGASTDTQYF
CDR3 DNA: TGCGCCAGCAGCTTGGAGGTCGGGGCTAGCACAGATACGCAGTATTTT

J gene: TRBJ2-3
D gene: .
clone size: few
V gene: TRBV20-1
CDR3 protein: CSAQDPAPATDTQYF
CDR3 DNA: TGCAGTGCACAAGACCCCGCACCTGCCACAGATACGCAGTATTTT

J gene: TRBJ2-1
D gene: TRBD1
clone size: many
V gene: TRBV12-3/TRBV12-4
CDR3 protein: CATGTVEQFF
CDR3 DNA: TGTGCCACGGGGACAGTCGAGCAGTTCTTC

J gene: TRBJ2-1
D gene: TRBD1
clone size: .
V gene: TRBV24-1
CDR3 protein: CATSDKTGVYNEQFF
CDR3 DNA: TGTGCCACCAGTGATAAGACAGGGGTATACAATGAGCAGTTCTTC

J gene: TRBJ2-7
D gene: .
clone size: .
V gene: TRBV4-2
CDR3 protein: CASSQGLSESSYEQYF
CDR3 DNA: TGTGCCAGCAGCCAAGGTCTCTCTGAAAGCTCCTACGAGCAGTACTTC

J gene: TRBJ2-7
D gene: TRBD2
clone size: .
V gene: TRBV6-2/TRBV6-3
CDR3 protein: CASSSGTSGKPYEQYF
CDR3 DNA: TGTGCCAGCAGTTCGGGGACTAGCGGGAAACCCTACGAGCAGTACTTC

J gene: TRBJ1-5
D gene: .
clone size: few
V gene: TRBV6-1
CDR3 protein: CASSAQGNSNQPQHF
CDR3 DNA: TGTGCCAGCAGTGCCCAGGGGAATAGCAATCAGCCCCAGCATTTT

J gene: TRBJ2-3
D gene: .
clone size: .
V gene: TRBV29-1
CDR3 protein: CSVWGASTDTQYF
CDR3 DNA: TGCAGCGTTTGGGGGGCGTCAACAGATACGCAGTATTTT

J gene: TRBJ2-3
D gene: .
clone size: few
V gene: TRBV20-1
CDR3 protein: CCARGPSGLVSTDTQYF
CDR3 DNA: TGCTGTGCTAGAGGGCCGTCAGGGTTGGTTTCCACAGATACGCAGTATTTT

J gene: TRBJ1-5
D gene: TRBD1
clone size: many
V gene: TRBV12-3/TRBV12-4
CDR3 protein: CASSAGTGFQPQHF
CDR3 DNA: TGTGCCAGCAGTGCGGGGACAGGGTTTCAGCCCCAGCATTTT

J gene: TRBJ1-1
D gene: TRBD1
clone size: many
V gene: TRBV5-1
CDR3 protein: CASSGTVYWAEAFF
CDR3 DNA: TGCGCCAGCAGCGGGACAGTCTATTGGGCTGAAGCTTTCTTT

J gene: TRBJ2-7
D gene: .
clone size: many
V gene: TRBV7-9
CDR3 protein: CASSLWDNYEQYF
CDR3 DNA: TGTGCCAGCAGCTTATGGGACAACTACGAGCAGTACTTC

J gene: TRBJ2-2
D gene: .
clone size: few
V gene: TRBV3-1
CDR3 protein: CASSQEGPGGGTGELFF
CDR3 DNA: TGTGCCAGCAGCCAAGAGGGGCCGGGGGGCGGAACCGGGGAGCTGTTTTTT

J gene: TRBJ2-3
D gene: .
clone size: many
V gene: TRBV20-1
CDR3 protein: CSAREGGGDVDTQYF
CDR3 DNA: TGCAGTGCTAGAGAGGGTGGCGGGGATGTGGATACGCAGTATTTT

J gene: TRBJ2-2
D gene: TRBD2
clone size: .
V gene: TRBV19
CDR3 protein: CASSTSGKNGELFF
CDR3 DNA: TGTGCCAGTAGTACTAGCGGGAAGAACGGGGAGCTGTTTTTT

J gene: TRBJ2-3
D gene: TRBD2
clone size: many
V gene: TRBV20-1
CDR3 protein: CSAAGGAGTDTQYF
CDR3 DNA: TGCAGTGCTGCGGGGGGGGCCGGAACAGATACGCAGTATTTT